Detailed here is one T cell receptor beta chain. This sample stems from a study of shared clonotypes between healthy human individuals. An assay was performed, and its level was deep. Generated by immunoSEQ multiplex PCR, the TCRdb table keeps only in-frame clones and is missing some. The table has about 480,000 clones, approximately 79% seen once. The CDR3 spans 19 residues. Germline loops: CDR1 MNHEY, CDR2 SMNVEV (reference sequence). J lost 0 bases, V lost 8 bases, and 15 bases had no gene match. Input material: PBMCs. This chain links TRBV27 with TRBJ2-6; 8 nucleotides agree with TRBD1. The receptor comes from a woman aged 40 to 55 in good health. Some clones in this sample may be carry-over from other donors' samples. CDR3 coding DNA: TGTGCCAGCGGCCTGGACAGGGCAAAGGGGGGCTCTGGGGCCAACGTCCTGACTTTC. As protein: CASGLDRAKGGSGANVLTF.